A selection of T cell receptor beta chains follows, all from one sample in a study of glioma-infiltrating T cells. TCRdb reanalysed the multiplex PCR reads using MiXCR and keeps one entry per CDR3 protein. There are fewer than 110,000 distinct CDR3 sequences in the sample; around 30% occur only once, and around 40% lies in the top ten. The sequenced material came from glioma tissue, nonneoplastic brain tissue, or PBMCs (not recorded which). The receptors originated from a human donor with low-grade glioma or glioblastoma, undergoing nonglioma brain surgery, or in good health (not recorded which). CDR3s include the opening cysteine and the closing phenylalanine or tryptophan. Each record gives: V gene, clone size, D gene, J gene, CDR3 protein, CDR3 DNA. D genes are given only for firm matches. Size is omitted from some rows. Given values are once, few, many or a class for expanded clones.

v_gene: TRBV18; abundance: -; d_gene: -; j_gene: TRBJ2-3; CDR3aa: CASSPPTSTDTQYF; CDR3nt: TGTGCCAGCTCACCACCAACAAGCACAGATACGCAGTATTTT
v_gene: TRBV15; abundance: -; d_gene: -; j_gene: TRBJ1-1; CDR3aa: CATSRDFDATKAFF; CDR3nt: TGTGCCACCAGCAGAGATTTTGACGCCACTAAAGCTTTCTTC
v_gene: TRBV7-2; abundance: many; d_gene: TRBD2; j_gene: TRBJ2-1; CDR3aa: CASRSLAGQNEQFF; CDR3nt: TGTGCCAGCAGAAGCCTAGCGGGCCAAAATGAGCAGTTCTTC
v_gene: TRBV28; abundance: many; d_gene: -; j_gene: TRBJ1-2; CDR3aa: CASRPWGRYGYTF; CDR3nt: TGTGCCAGCAGGCCCTGGGGGCGGTATGGCTACACCTTC
v_gene: TRBV20-1; abundance: -; d_gene: TRBD2; j_gene: TRBJ2-7; CDR3aa: CSARSTSGGPFSSHEQYF; CDR3nt: TGCAGTGCTAGAAGCACTAGCGGGGGGCCTTTCAGCTCCCACGAGCAGTACTTC
v_gene: TRBV4-2; abundance: many; d_gene: -; j_gene: TRBJ1-4; CDR3aa: CASSQAAQRNEKLFF; CDR3nt: TGTGCCAGCAGCCAGGCGGCCCAAAGGAATGAAAAACTGTTTTTT
v_gene: TRBV2; abundance: -; d_gene: -; j_gene: TRBJ1-5; CDR3aa: CASSSNVVNRPQHF; CDR3nt: TGTGCCAGTTCCTCTAACGTGGTGAATCGGCCCCAGCATTTT
v_gene: TRBV4-2; abundance: many; d_gene: TRBD2; j_gene: TRBJ2-4; CDR3aa: CASSRGGGIQYF; CDR3nt: TGTGCCAGCAGCCGCGGGGGAGGCATTCAGTACTTC
v_gene: TRBV6-1; abundance: many; d_gene: -; j_gene: TRBJ1-1; CDR3aa: CASSLERGGTEAFF; CDR3nt: TGTGCCAGCAGCCTCGAGCGGGGGGGCACTGAAGCTTTCTTT
v_gene: TRBV2; abundance: many; d_gene: -; j_gene: TRBJ1-5; CDR3aa: CASSEGSANQPQHF; CDR3nt: TGTGCCAGCAGTGAAGGGTCGGCCAATCAGCCCCAGCATTTT
v_gene: TRBV29-1; abundance: -; d_gene: TRBD1; j_gene: TRBJ1-3; CDR3aa: CSVVGQANSGNTIYF; CDR3nt: TGCAGCGTTGTGGGACAGGCGAACTCTGGAAACACCATATATTTT
v_gene: TRBV6-6; abundance: many; d_gene: -; j_gene: TRBJ1-3; CDR3aa: CASSYSHSGNTIYF; CDR3nt: TGTGCCAGCAGTTACTCGCACAGTGGAAACACCATATATTTT